Listed below are T cell receptor beta chains from one sample, sequenced in a study of blood T cell repertoires in COVID-19. Assay: immunoSEQ multiplex PCR; the TCRdb copy retains only in-frame clones and omits some. This sample yields roughly 150,000 clones, of which roughly 80% are seen a single time; 0.5% to 0.65% belongs to the top ten. What was sequenced was peripheral blood. The receptors were sampled from a man aged 60-69 years with acute or convalescent COVID-19. Each CDR3 is given with its conserved first and last residue. Fields, in order: clone size, J gene, D gene, V gene, CDR3 DNA, CDR3 protein. D genes are given only for firm matches. Only part of the rows carry a size: once, few, many, or a class if the clone is expanded.

abundance: .; j_gene: TRBJ2-7; d_gene: TRBD1; v_gene: TRBV11-3; CDR3nt: TGTGCCAGCAGCTTGACAGGGGGCTTCTACGAGCAGTACTTC; CDR3aa: CASSLTGGFYEQYF
abundance: once; j_gene: TRBJ1-5; d_gene: .; v_gene: TRBV6-5; CDR3nt: TGTGCCAGCCGAAGGAACGCGGAAGCAAATCAGCCCCAGCATTTT; CDR3aa: CASRRNAEANQPQHF
abundance: .; j_gene: TRBJ1-1; d_gene: .; v_gene: TRBV28; CDR3nt: TGTGCCAGCAGTTTATCCCGAACCGGGTCGGGCACTGAAGCTTTCTTT; CDR3aa: CASSLSRTGSGTEAFF
abundance: .; j_gene: TRBJ2-7; d_gene: TRBD1; v_gene: TRBV6-5; CDR3nt: TGTGCCAGCAGTTACCTCCGGGACAGGGACCACGAGCAGTACTTC; CDR3aa: CASSYLRDRDHEQYF
abundance: .; j_gene: TRBJ1-1; d_gene: .; v_gene: TRBV7-9; CDR3nt: TGTGCCAGCAGCTCCGACAGAATGAACACTGAAGCTTTCTTT; CDR3aa: CASSSDRMNTEAFF
abundance: .; j_gene: TRBJ2-7; d_gene: .; v_gene: TRBV7-2; CDR3nt: TGTGCCAGCAGCTTAGGGGCGGGGGCCAACGAGCAGTACTTC; CDR3aa: CASSLGAGANEQYF
abundance: .; j_gene: TRBJ1-5; d_gene: TRBD1; v_gene: TRBV4-2; CDR3nt: TGTGCCAGCAGCCAAGGACAGGGGGCTGAGCCCCAGCATTTT; CDR3aa: CASSQGQGAEPQHF
abundance: .; j_gene: TRBJ1-2; d_gene: TRBD1; v_gene: TRBV9; CDR3nt: TGTGCCAGCAGCGTAGGCCCGATAAGACGGGGACAGACGTATGGCTACACCTTC; CDR3aa: CASSVGPIRRGQTYGYTF
abundance: .; j_gene: TRBJ1-2; d_gene: TRBD1; v_gene: TRBV28; CDR3nt: TGTGCCAGCAGGGACAGGGGATCAACTGGCTACACCTTC; CDR3aa: CASRDRGSTGYTF
abundance: once; j_gene: TRBJ1-1; d_gene: TRBD1; v_gene: TRBV6-5; CDR3nt: TGTGCCAGCAGTCGACAGGGCTTGAACACTGAAGCTTTCTTT; CDR3aa: CASSRQGLNTEAFF
abundance: .; j_gene: TRBJ2-3; d_gene: .; v_gene: TRBV7-8; CDR3nt: TGTGCCAGCAGCTCCCAGGCGACAGATACGCAGTATTTT; CDR3aa: CASSSQATDTQYF
abundance: .; j_gene: TRBJ2-1; d_gene: TRBD2; v_gene: TRBV10-3; CDR3nt: TGTGCCATCAGGCAAGCTAGCGGCCTCTACAATGAGCAGTTCTTC; CDR3aa: CAIRQASGLYNEQFF
abundance: .; j_gene: TRBJ2-5; d_gene: .; v_gene: TRBV28; CDR3nt: TGTGCCAGCAGTTTGGGGCCCAAAGAGACCCAGTACTTC; CDR3aa: CASSLGPKETQYF
abundance: .; j_gene: TRBJ1-1; d_gene: .; v_gene: TRBV6-2/TRBV6-3; CDR3nt: TGTGCCAGCAGTTACACAGGCCGGAACACTGAAGCTTTCTTT; CDR3aa: CASSYTGRNTEAFF
abundance: .; j_gene: TRBJ2-7; d_gene: .; v_gene: TRBV9; CDR3nt: TGTGCCAGCAGCGTTGGACCGGGGAACTACGAGCAGTACTTC; CDR3aa: CASSVGPGNYEQYF
abundance: .; j_gene: TRBJ2-7; d_gene: .; v_gene: TRBV5-1; CDR3nt: TGCGCCAGCAGAAACGACCAAGGAGCCTACGAGCAGTACTTC; CDR3aa: CASRNDQGAYEQYF
abundance: .; j_gene: TRBJ2-3; d_gene: TRBD1; v_gene: TRBV11-3; CDR3nt: TGTGCCAGCAGCTCCGCCTGGACAGGGGGCATGGCAGATACGCAGTATTTT; CDR3aa: CASSSAWTGGMADTQYF
abundance: .; j_gene: TRBJ2-3; d_gene: TRBD1; v_gene: TRBV6-5; CDR3nt: TGTGCCAGCAGGCCTACGCAGGGGGCCGCAGATACGCAGTATTTT; CDR3aa: CASRPTQGAADTQYF
abundance: .; j_gene: TRBJ1-1; d_gene: .; v_gene: TRBV19; CDR3nt: TGTGCCAGTATGAGGGAAGGGGGCACTGAAGCTTTCTTT; CDR3aa: CASMREGGTEAFF
abundance: .; j_gene: TRBJ1-6; d_gene: TRBD1; v_gene: TRBV11-2; CDR3nt: TGTGCCAGCAGCCCTCGACAGGGGATCTATAATTCACCCCTCCACTTT; CDR3aa: CASSPRQGIYNSPLHF
abundance: .; j_gene: TRBJ2-2; d_gene: TRBD1; v_gene: TRBV10-3; CDR3nt: TGTGCCATCGGCCCGGACAGGGTAGGAACCGGGGAGCTGTTTTTT; CDR3aa: CAIGPDRVGTGELFF
abundance: few; j_gene: TRBJ1-4; d_gene: .; v_gene: TRBV4-1; CDR3nt: TGCGCCAGCAGCCAAGCCACAAATGAAAAACTGTTTTTT; CDR3aa: CASSQATNEKLFF
abundance: .; j_gene: TRBJ1-6; d_gene: .; v_gene: TRBV28; CDR3nt: TGTGCCAGCAGATCCGAGACAGTTAACAGTTCACCCCTCCACTTT; CDR3aa: CASRSETVNSSPLHF
abundance: .; j_gene: TRBJ1-1; d_gene: TRBD1; v_gene: TRBV19; CDR3nt: TGTGCCAGTAGTACCGCGGGCAGGGGGCAAACTGAAGCTTTCTTT; CDR3aa: CASSTAGRGQTEAFF
abundance: once; j_gene: TRBJ1-3; d_gene: .; v_gene: TRBV9; CDR3nt: TGTGCCAGCAGCGTAGGGGGCGGAAACACCATATATTTT; CDR3aa: CASSVGGGNTIYF
abundance: .; j_gene: TRBJ2-7; d_gene: TRBD1; v_gene: TRBV5-1; CDR3nt: TGCGCCAGTTCGGGACAGGGGTACGAGCAGTACTTC; CDR3aa: CASSGQGYEQYF
abundance: .; j_gene: TRBJ2-3; d_gene: TRBD2; v_gene: TRBV7-3; CDR3nt: TGTGCCAGCAGCTTAGGACTAGCGAGCACAGATACGCAGTATTTT; CDR3aa: CASSLGLASTDTQYF
abundance: .; j_gene: TRBJ1-2; d_gene: TRBD1; v_gene: TRBV7-9; CDR3nt: TGTGCCAGCCGAACACAGGGGGACTATGGCTACACCTTC; CDR3aa: CASRTQGDYGYTF
abundance: few; j_gene: TRBJ1-5; d_gene: TRBD1; v_gene: TRBV24-1; CDR3nt: TGTGCCACCAAGGGTAACAGGGGGCGTGATCAGCCCCAGCATTTT; CDR3aa: CATKGNRGRDQPQHF
abundance: .; j_gene: TRBJ1-6; d_gene: TRBD1; v_gene: TRBV7-6; CDR3nt: TGTGCCAGCAGCCCTACAGGGGATAATTCACCCCTCCACTTT; CDR3aa: CASSPTGDNSPLHF
abundance: .; j_gene: TRBJ2-7; d_gene: .; v_gene: TRBV5-8; CDR3nt: TGTGCCAGCAGCACTGGGGCTACCTACGAGCAGTACTTC; CDR3aa: CASSTGATYEQYF
abundance: .; j_gene: TRBJ2-4; d_gene: .; v_gene: TRBV12-5; CDR3nt: TGTGCTAGTGGTTTGGTCGGCAGGGGCGGCATTCAGTACTTC; CDR3aa: CASGLVGRGGIQYF
abundance: .; j_gene: TRBJ1-3; d_gene: TRBD1; v_gene: TRBV20-1; CDR3nt: TGCAGTGCTACTGACAGGGGGCCTGGAAACACCATATATTTT; CDR3aa: CSATDRGPGNTIYF
abundance: once; j_gene: TRBJ1-4; d_gene: TRBD1; v_gene: TRBV25-1; CDR3nt: TGTGCCAGCAGACAGGGGGACGAAAAACTGTTTTTT; CDR3aa: CASRQGDEKLFF
abundance: .; j_gene: TRBJ2-7; d_gene: .; v_gene: TRBV4-2; CDR3nt: TGTGCCAGCACCCTGGGGGCGGGAGTTCCCTACGAGCAGTACTTC; CDR3aa: CASTLGAGVPYEQYF
abundance: .; j_gene: TRBJ1-1; d_gene: .; v_gene: TRBV29-1; CDR3nt: TGCAGCGTTGGACAGACGAACACTGAAGCTTTCTTT; CDR3aa: CSVGQTNTEAFF
abundance: few; j_gene: TRBJ1-1; d_gene: TRBD1; v_gene: TRBV2; CDR3nt: TGTGCCAGCAGCTCCGTAATAAGACAGGGGGTAGAAACTGAAGCTTTCTTT; CDR3aa: CASSSVIRQGVETEAFF
abundance: .; j_gene: TRBJ1-5; d_gene: .; v_gene: TRBV19; CDR3nt: TGTGCCAGTAGTACAACAGCCGATCAGCCCCAGCATTTT; CDR3aa: CASSTTADQPQHF
abundance: .; j_gene: TRBJ1-2; d_gene: TRBD1; v_gene: TRBV6-5; CDR3nt: TGTGCCAGCAGTTCACGCAGGGGGCGCGGAGCCTTC; CDR3aa: CASSSRRGRGAF
abundance: .; j_gene: TRBJ2-1; d_gene: TRBD2; v_gene: TRBV5-1; CDR3nt: TGCGCCAGCAGCGACCTTAGCGGGGGATTATACAATGAGCAGTTCTTC; CDR3aa: CASSDLSGGLYNEQFF
abundance: .; j_gene: TRBJ2-3; d_gene: .; v_gene: TRBV15; CDR3nt: TGTGCCACCAGCAGAGATCAATCGGGGACAGATACGCAGTATTTT; CDR3aa: CATSRDQSGTDTQYF
abundance: .; j_gene: TRBJ1-3; d_gene: .; v_gene: TRBV28; CDR3nt: TGTGCCAGCAGTTTCCCACGGTACTCTGGAAACACCATATATTTT; CDR3aa: CASSFPRYSGNTIYF
abundance: .; j_gene: TRBJ2-1; d_gene: TRBD1; v_gene: TRBV6-5; CDR3nt: TGTGCCAGCAGTTTTCGAGGGGGCGGTGAGCAGTTCTTC; CDR3aa: CASSFRGGGEQFF
abundance: .; j_gene: TRBJ2-1; d_gene: TRBD2; v_gene: TRBV9; CDR3nt: TGTGCCAGCACCCCACGCGGGGGGAACAATGAGCAGTTCTTC; CDR3aa: CASTPRGGNNEQFF
abundance: .; j_gene: TRBJ2-1; d_gene: .; v_gene: TRBV4-1; CDR3nt: TGCGCCAGCAGCCAAGCCCGGGGCTCCTACAATGAGCAGTTCTTC; CDR3aa: CASSQARGSYNEQFF
abundance: .; j_gene: TRBJ2-3; d_gene: TRBD1; v_gene: TRBV7-2; CDR3nt: TGTGCCAGCAGCTTAGACAGGGGGACAGATACGCAGTATTTT; CDR3aa: CASSLDRGTDTQYF
abundance: .; j_gene: TRBJ2-7; d_gene: TRBD2; v_gene: TRBV11-2; CDR3nt: TGTGCCAGCAGCTCGGGAGCGGGAAGCTCCTACGAGCAGTACTTC; CDR3aa: CASSSGAGSSYEQYF
abundance: few; j_gene: TRBJ1-1; d_gene: TRBD1; v_gene: TRBV10-3; CDR3nt: TGTGCCATCAGGGGGCAGGGGGCGAACACTGAAGCTTTCTTT; CDR3aa: CAIRGQGANTEAFF
abundance: .; j_gene: TRBJ1-2; d_gene: TRBD1; v_gene: TRBV16; CDR3nt: TGTGCCAGCAGCCAAGGACAGGGGCGCTATGGCTACACCTTC; CDR3aa: CASSQGQGRYGYTF
abundance: once; j_gene: TRBJ2-4; d_gene: TRBD2; v_gene: TRBV7-2; CDR3nt: TGTGCCAGCAGCTTATTAACGCCCCAGGGAGGGAGAAACATTCAGTACTTC; CDR3aa: CASSLLTPQGGRNIQYF